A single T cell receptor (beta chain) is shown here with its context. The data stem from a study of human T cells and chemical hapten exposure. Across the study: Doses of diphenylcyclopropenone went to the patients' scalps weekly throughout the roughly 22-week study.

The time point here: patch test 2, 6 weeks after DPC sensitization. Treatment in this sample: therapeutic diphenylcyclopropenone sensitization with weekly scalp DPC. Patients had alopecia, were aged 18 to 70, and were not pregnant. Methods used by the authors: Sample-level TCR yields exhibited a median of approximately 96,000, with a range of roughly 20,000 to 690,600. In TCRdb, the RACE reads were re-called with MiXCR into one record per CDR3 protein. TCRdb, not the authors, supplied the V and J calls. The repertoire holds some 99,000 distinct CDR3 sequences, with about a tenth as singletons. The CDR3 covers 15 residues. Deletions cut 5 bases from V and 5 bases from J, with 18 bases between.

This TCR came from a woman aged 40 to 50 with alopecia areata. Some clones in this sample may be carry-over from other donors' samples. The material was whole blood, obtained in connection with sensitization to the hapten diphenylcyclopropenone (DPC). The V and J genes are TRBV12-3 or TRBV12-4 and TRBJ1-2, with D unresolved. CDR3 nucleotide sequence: TGTGCCAGCAGTCCCCCGGGTCGGCCCTCTTATGGCTACACCTTC. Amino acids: CASSPPGRPSYGYTF.